Below are 32 T cell receptor beta chains sequenced from a single sample in a study of T cell responses to AZD1222 COVID-19 vaccine. Data came from immunoSEQ multiplex PCR; TCRdb stores just in-frame clones and leaves some out. The sample gives approximately 200,000 clones, around nine tenths of which show up once; 7.7% is in the top ten. Sample: peripheral blood, taken on day 0 of AZD1222 vaccination. Receptors were obtained from an adult in good health.

The chain has TRBV5-1 and TRBJ2-5; possibly TRBD1 for D (6 bases). Per germline, CDR1 SGHRS and CDR2 YFSETQ. The ends were cut back, 5 bases at V and 4 bases at J, with 12 bases in the middle. The CDR3 has 13 amino acids. DNA of the CDR3: TGCGCCAGCAGACGACAGGACGGAGAGACCCAGTACTTC. This codes for CASRRQDGETQYF.

V gene TRBV5-1 combines with J gene TRBJ1-1; D not certain. Germline assignment: CDR1 SGHRS and CDR2 YFSETQ. This CDR3 is built from 14 residues. Trimming left V 1 base short and J 4 bases short, with 11 bases between. The CDR3 sequence: CASSLTLMTTEAFF. The CDR3 nucleotides read TGCGCCAGCAGCTTGACTCTAATGACCACTGAAGCTTTCTTT.

This clone was observed a handful of times. V and J are TRBV4-3 and TRBJ2-7; tentatively, D is TRBD1 or TRBD2 (6 bases each). The CDR3 runs 16 residues. Germline CDR1 is LGHNA and CDR2 is YSLEER. Trimming stripped 0 bases from V and 1 base from J, with 13 bases between. CDR3 sequence (DNA): TGCGCCAGCAGCCAAGATTTGGGGGGCGAGTCCTACGAGCAGTACTTC. This translates into CASSQDLGGESYEQYF.

The genes are TRBV15 and TRBJ1-4, with D uncertain. CDR1 LNHNV and CDR2 YYDKDF come from the germline V gene (reference sequence). With 0 bases removed from V and 5 bases from J, the gap between germline ends came to 16 bases. The CDR3 consists of 17 residues. The CDR3 DNA reads TGTGCCACCAGCAGAGATAGCTTCGGGGTGGGGAATGAAAAACTGTTTTTT. This codes for CATSRDSFGVGNEKLFF.

The chain combines TRBV4-2 with TRBJ2-6, with TRBD1 matching over 7 bases. Trimming took 0 bases from V and 0 from J; bases not matched to a gene: 8. Germline V gives CDR1 LGHNA, CDR2 YNFKEQ. The CDR3 covers 19 residues. CDR3 region: CASSQESGTDHSGANVLTF. The CDR3 DNA follows: TGTGCCAGCAGCCAAGAGAGTGGGACAGACCACTCTGGGGCCAACGTCCTGACTTTC.

This clone came up once. The chain has TRBV19 and TRBJ1-5; 9 bases fit TRBD1. Germline V CDR1 and CDR2: LNHDA, SQIVND (reference sequence). The CDR3 spans 17 residues. The J segment lost 3 bases and the V segment lost 5 bases, leaving 11 bases of the junction unmatched. The CDR3 loop reads CASSPMTGGRPNQPQHF. The CDR3 bases are TGTGCCAGTAGTCCAATGACAGGGGGTCGCCCCAATCAGCCCCAGCATTTT.

This clone appeared a single time. The CDR3: CASSKSLNTEAFF. As DNA, the CDR3 is TGTGCCAGCAGCAAAAGCTTGAACACTGAAGCTTTCTTT. This chain uses TRBV7-8 with TRBJ1-1, with D unclear. Germline V CDR1 and CDR2: SGHVS, FQNEAQ. Trimming removed 5 bases at V and 0 bases at J, with 7 bases between. This CDR3 spans 13 amino acids.

The table lists this clone with a count of one. The V call is TRBV28, the J call TRBJ2-1; 7 bases are shared with TRBD2. This CDR3 spans 16 amino acids. Germline loops: CDR1 MDHEN, CDR2 SYDVKM. Unmatched junction bases numbered 17, after V lost 8 bases and J lost 7 bases. The DNA of the CDR3 is TGTGCCAGCCCCCCCTCTAGCGGTGGAACGTCAAATGAGCAGTTCTTC. It encodes CASPPSSGGTSNEQFF.

The chain recombines TRBV27 with TRBJ1-3; 8 nucleotides match TRBD1. Looked up from germline, CDR1 is MNHEY and CDR2 is SMNVEV (reference sequence). J was trimmed by 4 bases and V by 5 bases; bases with no gene match: 7. This CDR3 is built from 15 residues. CDR3 sequence reads: CASSQQGVAGNTIYF. The CDR3 nucleotides read TGTGCCAGCAGTCAACAGGGGGTGGCCGGAAACACCATATATTTT.

The chain is built from TRBV7-2 and TRBJ1-1; D is perhaps TRBD1 (5 bases). This CDR3 has 13 amino acids. V was clipped by 7 bases and J by 5 bases, with 14 bases between them. Looked up from germline, CDR1 is SGHTA and CDR2 is FQGNSA. CDR3 sequence: CASTGAGGTEAFF. The CDR3 nucleotides read TGTGCCAGCACCGGGGCGGGTGGTACTGAAGCTTTCTTT.

The V call is TRBV7-9, the J call TRBJ1-1; a possible D gene is TRBD1 (6 bases). The germline V gene encodes CDR1 SEHNR and CDR2 FQNEAQ (reference sequence). V gave up 6 bases and J gave up 11 bases, with 19 bases separating them. The CDR3 spans 13 residues. The DNA of the CDR3 is TGTGCCAGCAGTGCCCAAGGGGGTAGTACGGCTTTCTTT. It yields the protein CASSAQGGSTAFF. Full variable domain (outside the CDR3, taken from reference TRBV7-9 and TRBJ1-1): DTGVSQNPRHKITKRGQNVTFRCDPISEHNRLYWYRQTLGQGPEFLTYFQNEAQLEKSRLLSDRFSAERPKGSFSTLEIQRTEQGDSAMYLCASSAQGGSTAFFGQGTRLTVV.

The genes are TRBV30 and TRBJ1-1; D perhaps matches TRBD1 (5 bases). The CDR3 runs to 13 residues. The V gene's germline CDR1 is GTSNPN and CDR2 SVGIG (reference sequence). Trimming cost V 4 bases and J 0 bases, with 9 bases left between them. The CDR3 DNA reads TGTGCCTGGATCGCGACAGTGAACACTGAAGCTTTCTTT. Translating it yields CAWIATVNTEAFF.

The V call is TRBV6-5, the J call TRBJ1-2; no definite D call. Trimming removed 2 bases at V and 8 bases at J, with 12 bases between. The CDR3 extends over 13 amino acids. CDR1 is MNHEY, CDR2 SVGAGI, per germline. The CDR3 spells CASSYLVEGGYTF. The CDR3 nucleotides are TGTGCCAGCAGTTACCTTGTGGAGGGAGGCTACACCTTC.

The rearrangement joins TRBV27 to TRBJ1-2; TRBD1 is a possible D gene (6 bases). Germline V CDR1 and CDR2: MNHEY, SMNVEV (reference sequence). V gave up 8 bases and J gave up 0 bases, with 13 bases separating them. This CDR3 region has 14 residues. The CDR3 sequence: CASRRGAANYGYTF. As DNA, the CDR3 is TGTGCCAGCCGGCGGGGGGCGGCTAACTATGGCTACACCTTC.

This clone is a singleton in its sample. This chain joins TRBV6-4 and TRBJ2-3, with TRBD2 identical over 8 bases. V shed 3 bases and J 4 bases; nucleotides not matched to a gene: 6. CDR1 and CDR2 (germline): MRHNA, SNTAGT. The CDR3 has 15 residues. The CDR3 protein is CASSESGGSADTQYF. The CDR3 region has the DNA TGTGCCAGCAGTGAAAGCGGGGGTTCGGCAGATACGCAGTATTTT.

J is TRBJ1-2 and V is TRBV4-3; no reliable D call. Germline V lookup: CDR1 LGHNA, CDR2 YSLEER. This CDR3 comprises 16 residues. Between the trimmed V and J ends, which lost 0 bases and 1 base, there was a span of 12 bases. The CDR3 nucleotides are TGCGCCAGCAGCCAAGATCGGATAGGGATTAACTATGGCTACACCTTC. Protein product: CASSQDRIGINYGYTF.

The chain is built from TRBV11-2 and TRBJ2-3; D is uncertain. Trimming removed 2 bases at V and 8 bases at J, with 11 bases between. The CDR3 consists of 13 residues. Germline V lookup: CDR1 SGHAT, CDR2 FQNNGV. CDR3 loop: CASSLRALTTQYF. CDR3 DNA: TGTGCCAGCAGCTTAAGAGCCCTCACTACGCAGTATTTT.

The rearrangement uses TRBV27 and TRBJ1-1; 9 nucleotides line up with TRBD1. The V gene end was trimmed by 8 bases and the J gene end by 3 bases; junction bases not matched to a gene: 7. This CDR3 has 14 amino acids. Germline lookup yields CDR1 MNHEY and CDR2 SMNVEV (reference sequence). The chain's CDR3 is CASGLQGAYTEAFF. Here the CDR3 DNA reads TGTGCCAGCGGGTTACAGGGGGCGTACACTGAAGCTTTCTTT.

The chain joins TRBV18 to TRBJ2-1; D unclear. The CDR3 has 12 residues. Germline CDR1 reads KGHSH; CDR2 reads LQKENI. V was cut by 1 base and J by 8 bases, with 6 bases left in between. The CDR3 sequence is CASSPQGDEQFF. CDR3 nucleotides: TGTGCCAGCTCACCACAGGGCGATGAGCAGTTCTTC.

The chain uses TRBV30 and TRBJ1-2; D is unresolved. CDR1 is GTSNPN and CDR2 is SVGIG in the germline V gene (reference sequence). This CDR3 region has 10 residues. The CDR3 DNA sequence: TGTGCTGGGAAGGTCTATGGCTACACCTTC. Encoded protein: CAGKVYGYTF.

This chain joins TRBV13 and TRBJ2-3; tentatively, D is TRBD1 (6 bases). The CDR3 has 15 amino acids. CDR1 and CDR2 from the germline V gene are PRHDT and FYEKMQ (reference sequence). Deletions cut 4 bases from V and 2 bases from J, with 13 bases between. The CDR3 nucleotides are TGTGCCAGCAGCTACCGGCAGGGGTACACAGATACGCAGTATTTT. Translation: CASSYRQGYTDTQYF.

The CDR3 DNA follows: TGTGCCAGCAGCAAACCCCCCGGTTGCGGGGGCTCCTACGAGCAGTACTTC. It encodes CASSKPPGCGGSYEQYF. This chain uses TRBV21-1 with TRBJ2-7; the DNA was not used to check the table's D call, TRBD2. TRBV21-1 is shown as a pseudogene. The CDR3 runs to 17 residues.

The rearrangement links TRBV30 to TRBJ1-1; 10 nucleotides line up with TRBD1. Germline-derived CDR1 and CDR2 are GTSNPN and SVGIG (reference sequence). The CDR3 covers 13 residues. J was trimmed by 3 bases and V by 5 bases; bases with no gene match: 3. This CDR3 reads CAWDGQGDTEAFF. CDR3 nucleotide sequence: TGTGCCTGGGACGGACAGGGGGACACTGAAGCTTTCTTT.

The chain recombines TRBV15 with TRBJ1-5, with TRBD1 as a possible D gene (5 bases). The V and J ends lost 0 bases and 3 bases respectively, with 9 bases between them. This CDR3 comprises 15 residues. The germline CDR1 and CDR2 sequences are LNHNV and YYDKDF (reference sequence). The CDR3 sequence is CATSREGRPNQPQHF. As DNA, the CDR3 is TGTGCCACCAGCAGAGAGGGACGGCCCAATCAGCCCCAGCATTTT.

This chain links TRBV3-1 (or the pseudogene TRBV3-2) with TRBJ1-2; D gene unclear. Trimming took off 6 bases at V and 3 bases at J, with 11 bases between the two ends. The CDR3 has 13 amino acids. Germline CDR1 is LGHDT and CDR2 is YNNKEL (reference sequence). The CDR3 sequence: CASRSSLDYGYTF. The CDR3 nucleotides read TGTGCCAGCAGGAGCAGCCTTGACTATGGCTACACCTTC.

V and J are TRBV27 and TRBJ2-1; 11 bases line up with TRBD2. The ends lost 2 bases at V and 0 bases at J; junction bases unmatched: 6. Germline values: CDR1 MNHEY, CDR2 SMNVEV (reference sequence). The CDR3 extends over 18 amino acids. This CDR3 is CASSLTSGGPSSYNEQFF. CDR3 coding DNA: TGTGCCAGCAGTTTAACTAGCGGGGGACCCAGCTCCTACAATGAGCAGTTCTTC.

This clone appeared a few times. V is TRBV7-3 and J is TRBJ1-2; 7 bases are shared with TRBD1. The CDR3 sequence is 13 residues long. In germline, CDR1 is SGHTA, CDR2 FQGTGA. The V segment lost 3 bases and the J segment 6 bases; nucleotides outside the gene matches: 4. The CDR3 spells CASSLTQGNGYTF. The CDR3, as DNA: TGTGCCAGCAGCTTGACACAGGGGAATGGCTACACCTTC.

The chain carries TRBV6-2 or TRBV6-3 and TRBJ1-6; tentative D call: TRBD1 (5 bases). Germline loops: CDR1 MNHEY, CDR2 SVGEGT. This CDR3 has 13 residues. The V end lost 2 bases, the J end lost 11 bases, and 10 bases lay between the germline ends. In DNA form, the CDR3 reads TGTGCCAGCAGTTACGAGCGGGGCACACCCCTCCACTTT. Its protein is CASSYERGTPLHF.

A few counts support this clone. CDR3 amino acids: CASSVSVGGKLFF. Here the CDR3 DNA reads TGTGCCAGCAGCGTATCGGTAGGGGGAAAACTGTTTTTT. J is TRBJ1-4 and V is TRBV9; the D gene is possibly TRBD1 (6 bases). V dropped 1 base and J dropped 10 bases, with 11 bases sitting between them. The CDR3 has 13 amino acids. Germline loops: CDR1 SGDLS, CDR2 YYNGEE.

The genes are TRBV29-1 and TRBJ1-1; D possibly corresponds to TRBD1 (5 bases). Germline CDR1 reads SQVTM; CDR2 reads ANQGSEA. The CDR3 extends over 11 amino acids. V was trimmed by 7 bases and J by 4 bases, leaving 10 bases between them. CDR3 in DNA: TGCAGCGCCGGGAGGGGCACTGAAGCTTTCTTT. As protein: CSAGRGTEAFF. The variable domain in full, completed from reference TRBV29-1 and TRBJ1-1, reads SAVISQKPSRDICQRGTSLTIQCQVDSQVTMMFWYRQQPGQSLTLIATANQGSEATYESGFVIDKFPISRPNLTFSTLTVSNMSPEDSSIYLCSAGRGTEAFFGQGTRLTVV.

This rearrangement joins TRBV28 to TRBJ1-2; 9 nucleotides agree with TRBD1. The CDR3 covers 18 residues. Germline CDR1 and CDR2: MDHEN and SYDVKM. The V segment lost 6 bases and the J segment 7 bases; nucleotides outside the gene matches: 21. The CDR3 DNA reads TGTGCCAGCAGAATCTCTCCGGGACAGGGCCGTATTTCAGTTGGCTACACCTTC. Protein product: CASRISPGQGRISVGYTF.

The chain joins TRBV5-6 to TRBJ1-2; 7 nucleotides match TRBD1. Germline V gene lookup returns CDR1 SGHDT and CDR2 YYEEEE. This CDR3 is 13 amino acids long. Unmatched junction bases numbered 4, after V lost 3 bases and J lost 5 bases. CDR3 bases: TGTGCCAGCAGCTCGACAGGGACATATGGCTACACCTTC. Translation gives CASSSTGTYGYTF.